This TCR beta chain appears in the sequencing data of a study of cytomegalovirus exposure and HLA in healthy donors. Of note for this clone: Its antigen is as yet unknown.

The study's findings and limits: In a later analysis, compared with equally common non-associated chains, HLA-associated beta chains were more expanded. Rates of TCR association differed by HLA locus in a later analysis, with DRB1 highest and HLA-C lowest. Using the classifier, cytomegalovirus status was reportedly diagnosed with high specificity and sensitivity. The HLA-A and HLA-B alleles of most subjects were reportedly predicted accurately from TCR beta sequences.

PCR was performed using 60 Vbeta and 13 Jbeta primers. Libraries were prepared by immunoSEQ multiplex PCR; TCRdb keeps only in-frame clonotypes and omits some of them. The table shows around 300,000 clones, with 80% to 90% occurring only once. The receptor comes from a woman in her late teens or twenties in good health and CMV-seronegative. The sample was PBMCs.

CDR3 in DNA: TGTGCCAGCAGTTTAAGCGACAACACTGAAGCTTTCTTT. This encodes CASSLSDNTEAFF. The chain combines TRBV28 with TRBJ1-1; D is undetermined. V was pared by 2 bases and J by 2 bases, with 6 bases between. This CDR3 is built from 13 residues. CDR1 MDHEN and CDR2 SYDVKM come from the germline V gene.